This TCR beta chain was recovered during a study of blood T cell repertoires in COVID-19. In the study's own analysis: Researchers report that nucleated cell counts were estimated from reference gene primer amplification. The method was immunoSEQ multiplex PCR; TCRdb's version includes in-frame clones alone and lacks a portion of them. That table furnishes V, J and clone size, whereas the DNA furnished D and trimming. The table includes around 130,000 clones, around 80% detected once. Germline V gives CDR1 MDHEN, CDR2 SYDVKM. The CDR3 is 15 residues long. V was shortened by 6 bases and J by 0 bases, with 9 bases between the two germline ends.

The TCR was taken from a human donor in a cohort sampled during active COVID-19. Material for sequencing was peripheral blood. The genes are TRBV28 and TRBJ2-6; D unclear. This CDR3 is CASSRSSSGANVLTF. CDR3 in DNA: TGTGCCAGCAGCCGCTCTAGCTCTGGGGCCAACGTCCTGACTTTC.